One and the same sample provided the 13 T cell receptor beta chains below, sequenced in a study of OX40 agonist ivuxolimab in advanced cancers. Assay: immunoSEQ multiplex PCR; the TCRdb copy retains only in-frame clones and omits some. This table has around 100,000 clones, roughly 89% appearing once. The specimen comprised CD4+ or CD8+ T cells sorted from blood, sampled in a trial of the OX40 agonist ivuxolimab. Receptor source: an adult with an advanced solid tumor such as melanoma, head and neck, liver or kidney cancer.

V gene TRBV5-1 combines with J gene TRBJ1-6; TRBD1 aligns across 9 bases. V trimming: 0 bases; J trimming: 10 bases; junction bases outside the gene matches: 2. This CDR3 has 14 amino acids. In germline, CDR1 is SGHRS, CDR2 YFSETQ. The CDR3 DNA reads as TGCGCCAGCAGCTTGGACAGGGGGCAATCACCCCTCCACTTT. This translates into CASSLDRGQSPLHF.

The table lists this clone with a count of one. V and J are TRBV7-2 and TRBJ2-2; 7 nucleotides agree with TRBD2. V shed 2 bases, J shed 1 base, and the junction held 7 bases outside the gene matches. The CDR3 covers 17 residues. CDR1 is SGHTA, CDR2 FQGNSA, per germline. CDR3 protein: CASSLRDSGLNTGELFF. The CDR3 DNA sequence: TGTGCCAGCAGCTTAAGGGATAGCGGGCTGAACACCGGGGAGCTGTTTTTT.

The rearrangement uses TRBV30 and TRBJ2-3, with 7 bases aligning to TRBD2. Germline V gene sequence: CDR1 GTSNPN, CDR2 SVGIG (reference sequence). This CDR3 is built from 14 residues. V dropped 0 bases and J dropped 5; count of bases not matched to a gene: 5. The CDR3 region is CAWSVAGRGDTQYF. The CDR3 DNA is TGTGCCTGGAGTGTAGCGGGGCGTGGAGATACGCAGTATTTT. Combining the CDR3 with reference TRBV30 and TRBJ2-3 gives the whole variable domain SQTIHQWPATLVQPVGSPLSLECTVEGTSNPNLYWYRQAAGRGLQLLFYSVGIGQISSEVPQNLSASRPQDRQFILSSKKLLLSDSGFYLCAWSVAGRGDTQYFGPGTRLTVL.

This chain joins TRBV7-2 and TRBJ2-2, with D uncertain. Germline-derived CDR1 and CDR2 are SGHTA and FQGNSA. This CDR3 is 16 amino acids long. Between the trimmed V and J ends, which lost 2 bases and 4 bases, there was a span of 14 bases. CDR3 region: CASSLRDSRFTGELFF. DNA for the CDR3: TGTGCCAGCAGCTTACGAGACTCCCGATTCACCGGGGAGCTGTTTTTT. Drawing the rest from reference TRBV7-2 and TRBJ2-2, the complete variable domain is GAGVSQSPSNKVTEKGKDVELRCDPISGHTALYWYRQSLGQGLEFLIYFQGNSAPDKSGLPSDRFSAERTGGSVSTLTIQRTQQEDSAVYLCASSLRDSRFTGELFFGEGSRLTVL.

The chain joins TRBV2 to TRBJ2-5; TRBD1 matches 9 bases. This CDR3 comprises 16 residues. Trimming at V came to 6 bases and at J to 2 bases, leaving 10 bases not matched to a gene. Germline V gene lookup returns CDR1 SNHLY and CDR2 FYNNEI. The CDR3 nucleotides read TGTGCCAGCAGCGGTCGAAGGACAGGGGAACAAGAGACCCAGTACTTC. This gives the protein CASSGRRTGEQETQYF.

The rearrangement uses TRBV6-1 and TRBJ2-7, with D hard to call. Germline CDR1 reads MNHNS; CDR2 reads SASEGT. The V gene lost 6 bases and the J gene lost 5 bases, with 17 bases spanning the gap. The CDR3 has 14 amino acids. The CDR3 spells CASRKGPLSDEQYF. CDR3 nucleotides: TGTGCCAGCAGGAAGGGCCCTCTAAGCGACGAGCAGTACTTC.

V usage is TRBV19 and J usage is TRBJ2-3, with 9 bases aligning to TRBD2. Germline V lookup: CDR1 LNHDA, CDR2 SQIVND (reference sequence). J was trimmed by 4 bases and V by 4 bases; bases with no gene match: 3. The CDR3 has 14 amino acids. In nucleotides, the CDR3 is TGTGCCAGTAGTACAAGCGGGGGGCCAGATACGCAGTATTTT. It yields the protein CASSTSGGPDTQYF.

This chain uses TRBV5-8 with TRBJ2-1; the D gene is possibly TRBD2 (6 bases). Germline V gene data show CDR1 as SGHTS and CDR2 as YDEGEE. The V gene lost 6 bases and the J gene lost 0 bases, with 19 bases spanning the gap. The CDR3 consists of 17 residues. DNA of the CDR3: TGTGCCAGCACCCGGAGGGTGGAGCATAGCTCCTACAATGAGCAGTTCTTC. It specifies CASTRRVEHSSYNEQFF. Together with reference TRBV5-8 and TRBJ2-1, the CDR3 gives the full variable domain: EAGVTQSPTHLIKTRGQQATLRCSPISGHTSVYWYQQALGLGLQFLLWYDEGEERNRGNFPPRFSGRQFPNYSSELNVNALELEDSALYLCASTRRVEHSSYNEQFFGPGTRLTVL.

This clone was recorded a few times. The CDR3 spells CASTNGQGNQPQHF. CDR3 DNA sequence: TGTGCCAGCACCAACGGGCAGGGGAATCAGCCCCAGCATTTT. The chain combines TRBV2 with TRBJ1-5; weak D call: TRBD1 (6 bases). Germline lookup yields CDR1 SNHLY and CDR2 FYNNEI. Trimming took 7 bases from V and 4 from J, leaving 14 bases between them. The CDR3 loop spans 14 amino acids. Variable domain in full (rest from reference TRBV2 and TRBJ1-5): EPEVTQTPSHQVTQMGQEVILRCVPISNHLYFYWYRQILGQKVEFLVSFYNNEISEKSEIFDDQFSVERPDGSNFTLKIRSTKLEDSAMYFCASTNGQGNQPQHFGDGTRLSIL.

The J gene is TRBJ2-1, the V gene TRBV9; 10 bases map to TRBD2. J gave up 7 bases and V 5 bases, and 12 bases lay outside the gene matches. Germline V lookup: CDR1 SGDLS, CDR2 YYNGEE. CDR3 size: 16 residues. The CDR3 spells CASREGLAGVTNEQFF. DNA for the CDR3: TGTGCCAGCAGGGAGGGTCTAGCGGGAGTTACGAATGAGCAGTTCTTC.

V and J are TRBV23-1 and TRBJ1-4; TRBD1 is a possible D gene (6 bases). TRBV23-1 is reported as an ORF; its role is uncertain. V gave up 3 bases and J gave up 6 bases, with 14 bases separating them. The CDR3 consists of 15 residues. The CDR3 protein is CASSHPDSSYEKLFF. CDR3 DNA sequence: TGCGCCAGCAGTCATCCGGACAGTTCTTATGAAAAACTGTTTTTT.

The rearrangement joins TRBV5-1 to TRBJ1-1; D is unclear. The CDR3 extends over 16 amino acids. Germline-derived CDR1 and CDR2 are SGHRS and YFSETQ. The V gene lost 4 bases and the J gene lost 1 base, with 17 bases spanning the gap. The CDR3 protein is CASSPEVSTKNTEAFF. Here the CDR3 DNA reads TGCGCCAGCAGCCCCGAGGTGTCGACGAAGAACACTGAAGCTTTCTTT. Variable domain in full (rest from reference TRBV5-1 and TRBJ1-1): KAGVTQTPRYLIKTRGQQVTLSCSPISGHRSVSWYQQTPGQGLQFLFEYFSETQRNKGNFPGRFSGRQFSNSRSEMNVSTLELGDSALYLCASSPEVSTKNTEAFFGQGTRLTVV.

The rearrangement uses TRBV30 and TRBJ1-1; D is undetermined. Trimming stripped 2 bases from V and 4 bases from J, with 11 bases between. Germline V CDR1 and CDR2: GTSNPN, SVGIG (reference sequence). The CDR3 covers 13 residues. CDR3 region: CAWSPGDGTEAFF. The DNA of the CDR3 is TGTGCCTGGAGTCCGGGCGATGGCACTGAAGCTTTCTTT.